These 23 T cell receptor beta chains share one sample of origin, sequenced in a study of shared clonotypes between healthy human individuals. Generated by immunoSEQ multiplex PCR, the TCRdb table keeps only in-frame clones and is missing some. The data hold about 2.1 million clones, with approximately 94% observed a single time. Selected positively for CCR7 and CD45RO-negative, naive CD8 cells excluded terminally differentiated effector memory CD45RA+ cells. The sample comprised naive CD8+ T cells from PBMCs. These receptors came from a man aged 18-30 years in good health. Some clones in this sample may be carry-over from other donors' samples.

The chain recombines TRBV29-1 with TRBJ2-7, with 13 nucleotides matching TRBD2. The CDR3 totals 13 residues. CDR1 SQVTM and CDR2 ANQGSEA come from the germline V gene. V shed 6 bases and J 6 bases; nucleotides not matched to a gene: 5. CDR3 sequence: CSVWTSGRSEQYF. In nucleotides, the CDR3 is TGCAGCGTCTGGACTAGCGGGAGAAGCGAGCAGTACTTC.

This clone was found a few times. This chain joins TRBV5-8 and TRBJ1-1; D unclear. V was shortened by 0 bases and J by 0 bases, with 6 bases between the two germline ends. Germline CDR1 and CDR2: SGHTS and YDEGEE. The CDR3 has 14 amino acids. This CDR3 is CASSLARVNTEAFF. The CDR3 DNA is TGTGCCAGCAGCTTGGCCAGAGTGAACACTGAAGCTTTCTTT.

This chain connects TRBV4-1 to TRBJ1-5; TRBD1 matches 7 bases. CDR1 and CDR2 (germline): MGHRA, YSYEKL. With V trimmed by 4 bases and J by 2 bases, 14 bases remained unmatched. This CDR3 region has 18 residues. The CDR3 sequence: CASSRSPGTVHGNQPQHF. The CDR3 nucleotides are TGCGCCAGCAGCCGCAGCCCCGGGACAGTGCATGGCAATCAGCCCCAGCATTTT.

With regard to this clone: A read error may account for a junction end that differs from germline. V usage is TRBV15 and J usage is TRBJ2-7; D perhaps matches TRBD2 (5 bases). CDR3 size: 15 residues. Germline CDR1 reads LNHNV; CDR2 reads YYDKDF (reference sequence). CDR3 protein: CATSRENLASDEQYF. The DNA of the CDR3 is TGTGCCACCAGCAGAGAAAATCTAGCCTCCGACGAGCAGTACTTC.

The J gene is TRBJ2-7, the V gene TRBV6-1, with D unresolved. The V and J ends lost 5 bases and 4 bases respectively, with 18 bases between them. This CDR3 has 15 amino acids. Germline V gene lookup returns CDR1 MNHNS and CDR2 SASEGT. As DNA, the CDR3 is TGTGCCAGCAGTAGTTTTTCGGGTTTGGGATACGAGCAGTACTTC. Translation: CASSSFSGLGYEQYF.

V is TRBV5-1 and J is TRBJ2-7, with TRBD2 matching over 9 bases. The CDR3 loop spans 17 amino acids. Germline values: CDR1 SGHRS, CDR2 YFSETQ. V dropped 5 bases and J dropped 0; count of bases not matched to a gene: 12. The CDR3 is CASRGLGSGRPSYEQYF. As DNA, the CDR3 is TGCGCCAGCAGGGGCCTCGGGAGCGGGAGGCCCTCCTACGAGCAGTACTTC.

This clone was found once. The chain links TRBV28 to TRBJ2-5; tentative D call: TRBD2 (6 bases). Germline V gene lookup returns CDR1 MDHEN and CDR2 SYDVKM. V was shortened by 5 bases and J by 1 base, with 17 bases between the two germline ends. The CDR3 covers 16 residues. The CDR3 sequence is CASSPLASGVQETQYF. The CDR3, as DNA: TGTGCCAGCAGTCCGCTAGCGTCTGGAGTCCAAGAGACCCAGTACTTC.

The V and J genes are TRBV9 and TRBJ1-1; D unclear. The germline gives CDR1 SGDLS, CDR2 YYNGEE. This CDR3 spans 14 amino acids. V lost 4 bases to trimming and J lost 4 bases, with 14 bases between them. The CDR3 reads CASSTDDVSTEAFF. The CDR3 region has the DNA TGTGCCAGCAGCACGGACGACGTGAGCACTGAAGCTTTCTTT.

The rearrangement uses TRBV6-5 and TRBJ2-2, with no clear D. Trimming shortened V by 0 bases and J by 3 bases, and 8 bases separated the two germline ends. The CDR3 is made up of 15 amino acids. Germline V lookup: CDR1 MNHEY, CDR2 SVGAGI. The CDR3 region is CASSYSIGHTGELFF. In nucleotides, the CDR3 is TGTGCCAGCAGTTACTCGATAGGTCACACCGGGGAGCTGTTTTTT.

Comments on this clone: Other DNA sequences in this sample translate to the same CDR3. The CDR3 region has the DNA TGTGCCAGCAGCCTCCGGGACGGATCCTACGAGCAGTACTTC. It specifies CASSLRDGSYEQYF. The chain uses TRBV27 and TRBJ2-7; D may be TRBD1 or TRBD2 (5 bases each). The V and J ends lost 6 bases and 1 base respectively, with 13 bases between them. Germline V gene data show CDR1 as MNHEY and CDR2 as SMNVEV (reference sequence). This CDR3 is 14 amino acids long.

This chain links TRBV13 with TRBJ1-3; D is perhaps TRBD1 (5 bases). CDR1 is PRHDT, CDR2 FYEKMQ, per germline (reference sequence). Trimming took 6 bases from V and 4 from J, leaving 13 bases between them. The CDR3 runs 14 residues. CDR3: CASSTLDNGNTIYF. CDR3 DNA sequence: TGTGCCAGCAGTACCCTGGACAACGGAAACACCATATATTTT.

The chain couples TRBV29-1 to TRBJ2-2; D unresolved. Germline CDR1 is SQVTM and CDR2 is ANQGSEA. The V end was cut by 2 bases, the J end by 3 bases, with 13 bases between. CDR3 length: 15 residues. In nucleotides, the CDR3 is TGCAGCGTTGAAAAAGGCAGAAGTGACACCGGGGAGCTGTTTTTT. It encodes CSVEKGRSDTGELFF.

Concerning this clone itself: Other DNA sequences in this sample translate to the same CDR3. This chain links TRBV27 with TRBJ2-7, with TRBD2 matching 8 bases. This CDR3 region has 14 residues. The J segment lost 3 bases and the V segment lost 4 bases, leaving 5 bases of the junction unmatched. The germline CDR1 and CDR2 sequences are MNHEY and SMNVEV (reference sequence). The chain's CDR3 is CASSWGAGDYEQYF. The DNA of the CDR3 is TGTGCCAGCAGTTGGGGAGCGGGAGACTACGAGCAGTACTTC.

CDR3 in amino acids: CASSSSRDRRLYEQYF. CDR3 bases: TGTGCCAGCAGCTCAAGCCGGGACAGAAGACTGTACGAGCAGTACTTC. The chain is built from TRBV5-5 and TRBJ2-7; TRBD1 agrees at 7 bases. The length of the CDR3 is 16 residues. Germline V gene sequence: CDR1 SGHKS, CDR2 YYEKEE (reference sequence). With 3 bases clipped from V and 4 bases from J, the junction kept 13 bases outside the gene matches.

In the case of this clone: Different DNA sequences within this sample yield the same CDR3. This chain joins TRBV6-5 and TRBJ2-7; TRBD1 matches 7 bases. V gave up 0 bases and J gave up 0 bases; unmatched junction bases: 2. The CDR3 sequence is 15 residues long. The V gene's germline CDR1 is MNHEY and CDR2 SVGAGI. The CDR3 nucleotides read TGTGCCAGCAGTTACTCCGCAGGGGGCTCCTACGAGCAGTACTTC. This sequence encodes CASSYSAGGSYEQYF.

The chain recombines TRBV4-1 with TRBJ2-7; TRBD2 aligns across 7 bases. Germline CDR1 MGHRA, CDR2 YSYEKL. V dropped 6 bases and J dropped 0; count of bases not matched to a gene: 8. This CDR3 has 15 amino acids. CDR3 amino acids: CASRVIGGSSYEQYF. As DNA, the CDR3 is TGCGCCAGCAGGGTAATCGGCGGGAGCTCCTACGAGCAGTACTTC.

The chain carries TRBV27 and TRBJ2-1, with 7 bases fitting TRBD2. Germline loops: CDR1 MNHEY, CDR2 SMNVEV (reference sequence). The CDR3 covers 16 residues. With V trimmed by 6 bases and J by 2 bases, 10 bases remained unmatched. The CDR3 DNA reads TGTGCCAGCAGCCTAACTAGCGCCGCTACCTACAATGAGCAGTTCTTC. It encodes CASSLTSAATYNEQFF.

The CDR3 here is CASSQVMGGTYEQYF. CDR3 coding DNA: TGTGCCAGCAGCCAAGTTATGGGGGGGACCTACGAGCAGTACTTC. This rearrangement joins TRBV4-2 to TRBJ2-7; 7 nucleotides agree with TRBD2. The V segment lost 1 base and the J segment 2 bases; nucleotides outside the gene matches: 5. Germline V lookup: CDR1 LGHNA, CDR2 YNFKEQ. The CDR3 contains 15 residues.

V gene TRBV7-9 combines with J gene TRBJ2-7; the D gene is possibly TRBD2 (5 bases). V was shortened by 5 bases and J by 2 bases, with 16 bases between the two germline ends. CDR3 length: 15 residues. Germline V lookup: CDR1 SEHNR, CDR2 FQNEAQ (reference sequence). The CDR3 is CASSGRGLGAYEQYF. Written as DNA, the CDR3 is TGTGCCAGCAGCGGCCGCGGGCTAGGTGCCTACGAGCAGTACTTC. Variable domain in full (rest from reference TRBV7-9 and TRBJ2-7): DTGVSQNPRHKITKRGQNVTFRCDPISEHNRLYWYRQTLGQGPEFLTYFQNEAQLEKSRLLSDRFSAERPKGSFSTLEIQRTEQGDSAMYLCASSGRGLGAYEQYFGPGTRLTVT.

The chain links TRBV29-1 to TRBJ1-2; TRBD1 agrees at 8 bases. Germline V gives CDR1 SQVTM, CDR2 ANQGSEA. The CDR3 is made up of 15 amino acids. With 7 bases clipped from V and 3 bases from J, the junction kept 13 bases outside the gene matches. CDR3 sequence (DNA): TGCAGCGCCGAACTAGCCTGGACAGGGCACTATGGCTACACCTTC. As protein: CSAELAWTGHYGYTF.

This chain connects TRBV7-8 to TRBJ1-5; TRBD1 aligns across 11 bases. The CDR3 covers 16 residues. Losses at the gene ends were 5 bases for V and 1 base for J; bases not matched to a gene: 4. CDR1 is SGHVS and CDR2 is FQNEAQ in the germline V gene. The CDR3 DNA is TGTGCCAGCAGCCCAGGACAGGGGGCGAGCAATCAGCCCCAGCATTTT. This gives the protein CASSPGQGASNQPQHF.

CDR3 bases: TGTGCCAGCAGCCACGGACTAGCCACCGAGCAGTACTTC. This codes for CASSHGLATEQYF. J is TRBJ2-7 and V is TRBV7-3, with 8 bases identical to TRBD2. There are 13 residues in the CDR3. Germline loops: CDR1 SGHTA, CDR2 FQGTGA. V lost 5 bases, J lost 6 bases, and 6 bases stayed unmatched. The whole variable domain, filled in from reference TRBV7-3 and TRBJ2-7, reads GAGVSQTPSNKVTEKGKYVELRCDPISGHTALYWYRQSLGQGPEFLIYFQGTGAADDSGLPNDRFFAVRPEGSVSTLKIQRTERGDSAVYLCASSHGLATEQYFGPGTRLTVT.

The chain links TRBV28 to TRBJ2-7; D is perhaps TRBD2 (5 bases). The length of the CDR3 is 13 residues. Germline CDR1 and CDR2: MDHEN and SYDVKM. V was shortened by 5 bases and J by 6 bases, with 14 bases between the two germline ends. DNA for the CDR3: TGTGCCAGCAGTCACGATACGACTACCGAGCAGTACTTC. This codes for CASSHDTTTEQYF.